A single T cell receptor beta chain is shown here with its context. Its specificity is not known. TCRdb's table, derived via immunoSEQ multiplex PCR, lists solely in-frame clones and lacks some. The table lists some 2,000,000 clones, 95% of them singletons, with around 0.13% in the top ten. The V and J ends lost 5 bases and 3 bases respectively, with 16 bases between them. Germline values: CDR1 LNHDA, CDR2 SQIVND (reference sequence). There are 15 residues in the CDR3. This record belongs to a study of shared clonotypes between healthy human individuals. Study-wide results and caveats: Relative to clonotypes present in all four donors, those not shared had lower generation probabilities. Rarefaction analysis demonstrated incomplete sorted-subset sequencing notwithstanding large depth. Several donors had roughly 5.2% of their naive CD4 clonotypes in common.

Material: naive CD4+ T cells sorted from blood. The subset is: CD45RA+ positively selected. This chain links TRBV19 with TRBJ1-2; a weak D match, TRBD1 (6 bases). This receptor was obtained from a man between 18 and 29 years old in good health. CDR3 amino acids: CASSRTGNEDYGYTF. For the CDR3, the DNA is TGTGCCAGTAGTCGTACAGGGAATGAGGACTATGGCTACACCTTC. The complete variable domain, with remaining parts taken from reference TRBV19 and TRBJ1-2, reads DGGITQSPKYLFRKEGQNVTLSCEQNLNHDAMYWYRQDPGQGLRLIYYSQIVNDFQKGDIAEGYSVSREKKESFPLTVTSAQKNPTAFYLCASSRTGNEDYGYTFGSGTRLTVV.